The present T cell receptor (beta chain) was sequenced within a study of early T cells in non-severe SARS-CoV-2 infection. Study overall: Chains from this unsorted whole-blood bulk RNA could not be paired.

This clonotype has a count of ten or more. What it binds is unknown. Whole-study results and caveats: Lookups in VDJdb leaned toward anti-spike CD8 responses and missed private and CD4 specificities.

The protocol attached unique molecular identifiers to individual cDNA molecules. TCRdb ran MiXCR on the 5' RACE reads and lists one entry per CDR3 protein. The sample has about 97,000 distinct CDR3 sequences, about 11% seen once; the top ten hold roughly 4.5%. V was cut by 5 bases and J by 9 bases, with 8 bases left in between. The CDR3 covers 11 residues. Germline assignment: CDR1 MRHNA and CDR2 SNTAGT. The source material was whole blood, sampled at baseline. The V and J genes are TRBV6-4 and TRBJ2-1; tentative D call: TRBD2 (6 bases). This TCR was sampled from an adult who was a healthcare worker with PCR-confirmed SARS-CoV-2 infection or an uninfected control (not recorded which). The CDR3 region is CASSQAGEQFF. In DNA, the CDR3 is TGTGCCAGCAGTCAAGCGGGTGAGCAGTTCTTC.